The T cell receptor (beta chain) under discussion was sequenced for a study of cytomegalovirus exposure and HLA in healthy donors. This CDR3 has 15 residues. Germline loops: CDR1 LNHDA, CDR2 SQIVND (reference sequence). V lost 3 bases, J lost 3 bases, and 5 bases stayed unmatched. A multiplex PCR was run with 60 Vbeta primers and 13 Jbeta primers. Assay: immunoSEQ multiplex PCR; the TCRdb copy retains only in-frame clones and omits some. This table has some 210,000 clones, around 83% appearing once. This TCR derives from a woman in her 50s in good health and CMV-seropositive. Specimen: PBMCs. V and J are TRBV19 and TRBJ2-1, with 7 bases lining up with TRBD1. CDR3 in amino acids: CASSISGGVYNEQFF. The CDR3 bases are TGTGCCAGTAGTATTTCAGGGGGTGTCTACAATGAGCAGTTCTTC.